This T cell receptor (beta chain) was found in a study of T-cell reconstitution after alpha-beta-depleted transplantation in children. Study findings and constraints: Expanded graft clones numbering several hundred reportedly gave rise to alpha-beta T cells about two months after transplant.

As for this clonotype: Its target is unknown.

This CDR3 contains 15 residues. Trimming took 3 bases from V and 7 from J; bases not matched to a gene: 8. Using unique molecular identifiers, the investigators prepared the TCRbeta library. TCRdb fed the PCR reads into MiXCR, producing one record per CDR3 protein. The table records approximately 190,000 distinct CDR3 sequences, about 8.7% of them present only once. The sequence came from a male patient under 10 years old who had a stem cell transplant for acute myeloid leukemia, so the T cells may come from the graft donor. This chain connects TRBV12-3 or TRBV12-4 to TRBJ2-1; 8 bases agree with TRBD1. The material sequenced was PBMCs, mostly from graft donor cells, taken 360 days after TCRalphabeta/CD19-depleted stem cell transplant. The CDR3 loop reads CASSFRTGQVNEQFF. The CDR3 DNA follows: TGTGCCAGCAGTTTCCGGACAGGGCAAGTTAATGAGCAGTTCTTC.